This T cell receptor (beta chain) was obtained from a study of blood T cell repertoires in COVID-19. Study-wide context: Collection of acute and convalescent COVID-19 samples took place in the United States, Italy and Spain. T cells, B-cell-depleted T cells, or PBMCs provided the cDNA or gDNA that served as material.

In the original analysis: Estimation of nucleated cell counts was performed using reference gene primer amplification. Profiling relied on immunoSEQ multiplex PCR, and the TCRdb table lists in-frame clones only, not all of them. V and J calls and clone size are as listed in that table; D and trimming were resolved from the DNA. The sample lists some 390,000 clones, more than 85% seen once, with under 3% in the top ten. In regard to this clone: Mismatch with germline at one junction end may stem from a read error.

The CDR3 sequence is 17 residues long. The V gene's germline CDR1 is SGHTA and CDR2 FQGNSA. This clonotype was sampled from a human donor in a cohort sampled during active COVID-19. The specimen was peripheral blood. This chain uses TRBV7-2 with TRBJ2-2; the match to TRBD2 covers 12 bases. The CDR3 DNA is TGTGCCAGCAGCCTAGCTAGCGGGGGGGCCAGCACCGGGGAGCTGTTTTTT. Translated: CASSLASGGASTGELFF.